Listed below are T cell receptor beta chains from one sample, sequenced in a study of blood T cell repertoires in COVID-19. Clones were sequenced by immunoSEQ multiplex PCR, and TCRdb holds only the in-frame ones, with some missing. Of approximately 100,000 clones in the sample, 88% were seen once. Sequenced: peripheral blood. Source of these receptors: a human donor in a cohort sampled during active COVID-19. The CDR3 runs from the conserved cysteine through the conserved F or W. D genes are given only for firm matches. Rows give clone size only sometimes, using once, few, many, or a class for an expanded clone.

size: NA; J: TRBJ1-2; D: NA; V: TRBV29-1; CDR3: CSVDPTMGF; DNA: TGCAGCGTTGATCCGACAATGGGCTTC
size: NA; J: TRBJ1-2; D: NA; V: TRBV10-3; CDR3: CAISATGTDGYTF; DNA: TGTGCCATCAGTGCCACAGGGACGGATGGCTACACCTTC
size: NA; J: TRBJ2-5; D: TRBD1; V: TRBV9; CDR3: CASSGTGFQETQYF; DNA: TGTGCCAGCAGCGGGACAGGTTTCCAAGAGACCCAGTACTTC
size: NA; J: TRBJ1-6; D: TRBD1; V: TRBV6-5; CDR3: CASSPGTGSSPLHF; DNA: TGTGCCAGCAGCCCCGGGACAGGGAGTTCACCCCTCCACTTT
size: NA; J: TRBJ2-3; D: NA; V: TRBV19; CDR3: CASSSPLKPGFTPDTQYF; DNA: TGTGCCAGTAGTTCCCCCCTTAAACCGGGATTTACTCCGGATACGCAGTATTTT
size: NA; J: TRBJ2-5; D: NA; V: TRBV29-1; CDR3: CSVEGMGAKTQYF; DNA: TGCAGCGTTGAAGGGATGGGGGCAAAGACCCAGTACTTC
size: NA; J: TRBJ2-1; D: TRBD2; V: TRBV3-1/TRBV3-2; CDR3: CASSQLAGVLHEQFF; DNA: TGTGCCAGCAGCCAATTAGCGGGAGTATTACATGAGCAGTTCTTC
size: few; J: TRBJ1-2; D: NA; V: TRBV5-1; CDR3: CASSLGQQYGYTF; DNA: TGCGCCAGCAGCTTAGGACAGCAATATGGCTACACCTTC
size: NA; J: TRBJ2-1; D: TRBD2; V: TRBV23-1; CDR3: CARGRTSGRNEQFF; DNA: TGCGCCAGGGGGAGGACTAGCGGGAGGAATGAGCAGTTCTTC
size: few; J: TRBJ2-1; D: TRBD2; V: TRBV5-6; CDR3: CASSLSLAGGLGGYNEQFF; DNA: TGTGCCAGCAGCTTGTCCCTAGCGGGAGGATTAGGGGGCTACAATGAGCAGTTCTTC
size: few; J: TRBJ2-1; D: NA; V: TRBV10-2; CDR3: CASSPVGLDNEQFF; DNA: TGCGCCAGCAGTCCAGTCGGACTCGACAATGAGCAGTTCTTC
size: NA; J: TRBJ1-1; D: NA; V: TRBV18; CDR3: CSATPPEAFF; DNA: TGTTCGGCGACACCCCCTGAAGCTTTCTTT
size: NA; J: TRBJ1-3; D: TRBD1; V: TRBV18; CDR3: CASSTIPGGGNTIYF; DNA: TGTGCCAGCTCAACGATCCCAGGGGGAGGAAACACCATATATTTT
size: NA; J: TRBJ1-6; D: TRBD1; V: TRBV5-4; CDR3: CASSFRTGGNSPLHF; DNA: TGTGCCAGCAGCTTTCGGACAGGGGGTAATTCACCCCTCCACTTT
size: NA; J: TRBJ1-2; D: NA; V: TRBV30; CDR3: CAWSVLRGNGYTF; DNA: TGTGCCTGGAGTGTACTAAGGGGGAATGGCTACACCTTC
size: NA; J: TRBJ2-3; D: NA; V: TRBV28; CDR3: CASSWAGRNTDTQYF; DNA: TGTGCCAGCAGTTGGGCGGGAAGAAACACAGATACGCAGTATTTT
size: NA; J: TRBJ1-5; D: NA; V: TRBV28; CDR3: CASSSGPISIQPQHF; DNA: TGTGCCAGCAGTAGTGGGCCCATCAGCATTCAGCCCCAGCATTTT
size: NA; J: TRBJ2-2; D: TRBD1; V: TRBV7-7; CDR3: CASSLDRGSIGELFF; DNA: TGTGCCAGCAGCTTAGACAGGGGGAGTATCGGGGAGCTGTTTTTT
size: NA; J: TRBJ2-2; D: TRBD2; V: TRBV9; CDR3: CASRGDSNTGELFF; DNA: TGTGCCAGCCGGGGGGACTCGAACACCGGGGAGCTGTTTTTT
size: NA; J: TRBJ2-5; D: NA; V: TRBV11-2; CDR3: CASGKEVRSRGLNDQYF; DNA: TGTGCCAGCGGAAAGGAAGTCAGGTCGCGGGGACTCAATGACCAGTACTTC
size: NA; J: TRBJ2-1; D: NA; V: TRBV9; CDR3: CASSVGFGLYNEQFF; DNA: TGTGCCAGCAGCGTAGGCTTTGGCCTCTACAATGAGCAGTTCTTC
size: NA; J: TRBJ1-2; D: NA; V: TRBV7-6; CDR3: CASSFSGYGYTF; DNA: TGTGCCAGCAGCTTTTCCGGCTATGGCTACACCTTC
size: NA; J: TRBJ2-3; D: TRBD1; V: TRBV19; CDR3: CASSEQGVTDTQYF; DNA: TGTGCCAGTAGCGAACAGGGGGTGACAGATACGCAGTATTTT
size: NA; J: TRBJ1-1; D: NA; V: TRBV6-5; CDR3: CASSSGVDTEAFF; DNA: TGTGCCAGCAGCTCAGGGGTTGACACTGAAGCTTTCTTT
size: NA; J: TRBJ2-4; D: TRBD1; V: TRBV7-9; CDR3: CASDTPNRGRLYF; DNA: TGTGCCAGCGACACCCCGAACAGGGGGCGTCTTTACTTC
size: NA; J: TRBJ2-1; D: NA; V: TRBV9; CDR3: CASSVGELVLLGNEQFF; DNA: TGTGCCAGCAGCGTAGGCGAGTTGGTCCTACTCGGGAATGAGCAGTTCTTC
size: NA; J: TRBJ2-1; D: NA; V: TRBV15; CDR3: CATSRDLPQYNEQFF; DNA: TGTGCCACCAGCAGAGATCTACCGCAATACAATGAGCAGTTCTTC
size: NA; J: TRBJ2-3; D: TRBD2; V: TRBV4-2; CDR3: CASSQGERGSSTDTQYF; DNA: TGTGCCAGCAGCCAAGGAGAGCGGGGCTCTAGCACAGATACGCAGTATTTT
size: once; J: TRBJ1-4; D: TRBD1; V: TRBV28; CDR3: CASSQGGTGNEKLFF; DNA: TGTGCCAGCAGCCAAGGGGGGACAGGGAATGAAAAACTGTTTTTT
size: NA; J: TRBJ2-3; D: TRBD2; V: TRBV7-2; CDR3: CASSPGLAVDTQYF; DNA: TGTGCCAGCAGCCCAGGACTAGCGGTAGATACGCAGTATTTT
size: NA; J: TRBJ1-1; D: NA; V: TRBV9; CDR3: CASSPSTLGNTEAFF; DNA: TGTGCCAGCAGCCCTAGCACTTTAGGAAACACTGAAGCTTTCTTT
size: NA; J: TRBJ2-1; D: NA; V: TRBV5-1; CDR3: CASSSIELREQFF; DNA: TGCGCCAGCAGCTCCATCGAGCTTCGGGAGCAGTTCTTC
size: NA; J: TRBJ1-4; D: NA; V: TRBV11-2; CDR3: CASSLGTQIGEKLFF; DNA: TGTGCCAGCAGCTTAGGGACTCAAATAGGGGAAAAACTGTTTTTT
size: NA; J: TRBJ2-7; D: TRBD2; V: TRBV11-3; CDR3: CASSRGAGEGGEQYF; DNA: TGTGCCAGCAGCCGTGGGGCGGGAGAAGGCGGCGAGCAGTACTTC
size: NA; J: TRBJ2-7; D: TRBD1; V: TRBV24-1; CDR3: CATSDRDRPLYEQYF; DNA: TGTGCCACCAGCGATAGGGACAGACCCCTCTACGAGCAGTACTTC